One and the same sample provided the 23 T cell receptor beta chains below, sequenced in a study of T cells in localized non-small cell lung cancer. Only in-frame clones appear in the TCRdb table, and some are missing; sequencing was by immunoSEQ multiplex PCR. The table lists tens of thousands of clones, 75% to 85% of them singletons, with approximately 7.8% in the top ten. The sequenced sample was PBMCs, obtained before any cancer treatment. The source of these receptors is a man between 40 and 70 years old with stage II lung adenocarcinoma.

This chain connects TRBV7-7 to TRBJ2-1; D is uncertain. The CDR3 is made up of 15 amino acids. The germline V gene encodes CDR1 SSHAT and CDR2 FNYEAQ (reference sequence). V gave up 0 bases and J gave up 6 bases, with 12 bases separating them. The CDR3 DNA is TGTGCCAGCAGCTTAGCGCTACAGTTTAGCAATGAGCAGTTCTTC. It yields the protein CASSLALQFSNEQFF.

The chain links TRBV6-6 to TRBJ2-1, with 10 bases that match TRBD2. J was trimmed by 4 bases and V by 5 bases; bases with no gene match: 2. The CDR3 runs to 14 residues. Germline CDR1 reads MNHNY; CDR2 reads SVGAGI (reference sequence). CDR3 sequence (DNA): TGTGCCAGCAGTCCTAGCGGGAGTTACAATGAGCAGTTCTTC. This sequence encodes CASSPSGSYNEQFF.

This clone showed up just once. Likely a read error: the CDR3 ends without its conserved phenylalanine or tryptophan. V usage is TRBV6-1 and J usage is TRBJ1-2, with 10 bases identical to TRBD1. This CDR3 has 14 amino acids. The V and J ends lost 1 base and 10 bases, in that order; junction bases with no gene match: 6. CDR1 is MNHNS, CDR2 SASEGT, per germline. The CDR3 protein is CASSEVGQGHAYTL. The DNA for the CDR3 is TGTGCCAGCAGTGAAGTGGGACAGGGGCACGCCTACACCCTC.

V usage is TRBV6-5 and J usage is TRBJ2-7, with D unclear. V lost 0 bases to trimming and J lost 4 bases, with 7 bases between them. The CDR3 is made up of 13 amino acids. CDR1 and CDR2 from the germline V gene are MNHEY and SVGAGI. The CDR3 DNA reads TGTGCCAGCAGTTACTCGGGTCTTTACGAGCAGTACTTC. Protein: CASSYSGLYEQYF.

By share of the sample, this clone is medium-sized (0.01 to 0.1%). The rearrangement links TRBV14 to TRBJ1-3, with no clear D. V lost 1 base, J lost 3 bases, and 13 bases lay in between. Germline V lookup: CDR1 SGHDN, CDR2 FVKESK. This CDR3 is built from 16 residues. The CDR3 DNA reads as TGTGCCAGCAGCCAAGCGAGACTTAGGGATGGAAACACCATATATTTT. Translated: CASSQARLRDGNTIYF.

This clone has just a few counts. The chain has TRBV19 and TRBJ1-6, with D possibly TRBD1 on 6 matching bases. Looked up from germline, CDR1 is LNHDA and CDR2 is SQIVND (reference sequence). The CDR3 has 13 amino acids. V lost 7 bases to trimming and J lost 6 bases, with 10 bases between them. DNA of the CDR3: TGTGCCAGTAAGGTCAGGGGTAATTCACCCCTCCACTTT. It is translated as CASKVRGNSPLHF.

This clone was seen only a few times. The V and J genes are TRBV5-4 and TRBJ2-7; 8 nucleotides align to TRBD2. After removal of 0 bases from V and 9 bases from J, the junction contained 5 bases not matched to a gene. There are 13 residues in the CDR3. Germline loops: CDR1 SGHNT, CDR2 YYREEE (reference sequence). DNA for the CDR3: TGTGCCAGCAGCTTGGCGGGGGGGGCCGTGCAGTACTTC. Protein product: CASSLAGGAVQYF.

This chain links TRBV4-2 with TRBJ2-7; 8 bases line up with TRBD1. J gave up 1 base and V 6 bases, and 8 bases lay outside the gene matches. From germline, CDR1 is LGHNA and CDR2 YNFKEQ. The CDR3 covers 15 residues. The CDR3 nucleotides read TGTGCCAGCAGGCCACAGACAGGGGCGTCCTACGAGCAGTACTTC. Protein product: CASRPQTGASYEQYF.

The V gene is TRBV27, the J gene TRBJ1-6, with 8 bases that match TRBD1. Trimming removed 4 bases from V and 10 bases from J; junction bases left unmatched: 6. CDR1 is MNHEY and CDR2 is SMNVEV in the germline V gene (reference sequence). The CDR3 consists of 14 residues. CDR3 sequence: CASSSRGLGSPLHF. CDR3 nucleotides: TGTGCCAGCAGTTCCAGGGGGCTAGGGTCACCCCTCCACTTT.

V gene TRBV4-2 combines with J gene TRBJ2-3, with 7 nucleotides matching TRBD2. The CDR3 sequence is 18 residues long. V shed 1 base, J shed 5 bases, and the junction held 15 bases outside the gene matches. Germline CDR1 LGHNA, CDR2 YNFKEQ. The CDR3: CASSQVAPGLGAGDTQYF. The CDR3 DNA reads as TGTGCCAGCAGCCAAGTTGCCCCAGGACTAGGGGCTGGAGATACGCAGTATTTT.

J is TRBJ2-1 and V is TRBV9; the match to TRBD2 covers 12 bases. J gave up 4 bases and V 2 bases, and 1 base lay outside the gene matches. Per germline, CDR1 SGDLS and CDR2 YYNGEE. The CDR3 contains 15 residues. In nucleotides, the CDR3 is TGTGCCAGCAGCGTCGGGACTAGCGGGTACAATGAGCAGTTCTTC. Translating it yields CASSVGTSGYNEQFF.

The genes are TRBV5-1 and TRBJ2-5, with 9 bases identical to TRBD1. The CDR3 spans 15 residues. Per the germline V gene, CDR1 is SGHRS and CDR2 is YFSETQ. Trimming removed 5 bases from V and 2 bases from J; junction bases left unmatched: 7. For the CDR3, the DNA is TGCGCCAGCAGAGCGAAGGGACAGGGTCAAGAGACCCAGTACTTC. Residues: CASRAKGQGQETQYF.

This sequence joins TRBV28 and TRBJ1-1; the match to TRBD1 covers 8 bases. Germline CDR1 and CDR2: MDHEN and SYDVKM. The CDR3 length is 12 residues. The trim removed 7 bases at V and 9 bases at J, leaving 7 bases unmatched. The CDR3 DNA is TGTGCCAGCATGGACAGGGCAACCCAAGCTTTCTTT. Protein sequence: CASMDRATQAFF.

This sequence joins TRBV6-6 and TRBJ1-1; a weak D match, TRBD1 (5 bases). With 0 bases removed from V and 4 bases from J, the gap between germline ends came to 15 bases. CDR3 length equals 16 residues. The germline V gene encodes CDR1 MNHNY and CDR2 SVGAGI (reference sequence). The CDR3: CASSYSSPPGFTEAFF. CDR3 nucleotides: TGTGCCAGCAGTTACTCTAGCCCGCCAGGGTTCACTGAAGCTTTCTTT.

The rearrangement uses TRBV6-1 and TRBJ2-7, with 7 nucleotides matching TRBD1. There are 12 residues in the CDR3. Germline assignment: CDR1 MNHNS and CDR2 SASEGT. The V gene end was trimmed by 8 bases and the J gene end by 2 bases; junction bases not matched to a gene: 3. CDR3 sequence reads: CASGDRTYEQYF. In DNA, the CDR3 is TGTGCCAGCGGGGACAGAACCTACGAGCAGTACTTC.

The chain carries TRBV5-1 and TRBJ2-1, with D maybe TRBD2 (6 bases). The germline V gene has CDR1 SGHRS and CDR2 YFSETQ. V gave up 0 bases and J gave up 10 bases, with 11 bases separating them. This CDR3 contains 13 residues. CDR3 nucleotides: TGCGCCAGCAGCTTGGCGCGGGATAGGGAGCAGTTCTTC. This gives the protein CASSLARDREQFF. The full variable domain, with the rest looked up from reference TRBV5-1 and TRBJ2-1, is KAGVTQTPRYLIKTRGQQVTLSCSPISGHRSVSWYQQTPGQGLQFLFEYFSETQRNKGNFPGRFSGRQFSNSRSEMNVSTLELGDSALYLCASSLARDREQFFGPGTRLTVL.

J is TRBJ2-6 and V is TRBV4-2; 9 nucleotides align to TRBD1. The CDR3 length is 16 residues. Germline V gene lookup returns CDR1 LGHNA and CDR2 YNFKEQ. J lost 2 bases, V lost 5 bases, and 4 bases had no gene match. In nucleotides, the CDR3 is TGTGCCAGCAGCACAACAGGGGGCGCTGGGGCCAACGTCCTGACTTTC. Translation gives CASSTTGGAGANVLTF.

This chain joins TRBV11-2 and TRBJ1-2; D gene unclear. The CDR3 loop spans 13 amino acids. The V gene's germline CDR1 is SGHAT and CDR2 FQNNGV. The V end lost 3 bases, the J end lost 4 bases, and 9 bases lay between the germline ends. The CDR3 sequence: CASSFSPGYGYTF. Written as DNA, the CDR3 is TGTGCCAGCAGCTTCTCGCCCGGCTATGGCTACACCTTC.

The CDR3 nucleotides are TGTGCCAGCAGTGCCCAGGTCCCCTATGGCTACACCTTC. Translation: CASSAQVPYGYTF. This chain connects TRBV2 to TRBJ1-2, with D unresolved. Per the germline V gene, CDR1 is SNHLY and CDR2 is FYNNEI. V shed 4 bases and J shed 4 bases, with 10 bases lying between them. The CDR3 runs to 13 residues.

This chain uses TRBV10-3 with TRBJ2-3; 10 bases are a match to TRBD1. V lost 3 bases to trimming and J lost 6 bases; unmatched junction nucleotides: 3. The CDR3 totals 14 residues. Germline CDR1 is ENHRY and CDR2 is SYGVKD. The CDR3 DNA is TGTGCCATCAGTGACGGACAGGGGGAGGATACGCAGTATTTT. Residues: CAISDGQGEDTQYF.

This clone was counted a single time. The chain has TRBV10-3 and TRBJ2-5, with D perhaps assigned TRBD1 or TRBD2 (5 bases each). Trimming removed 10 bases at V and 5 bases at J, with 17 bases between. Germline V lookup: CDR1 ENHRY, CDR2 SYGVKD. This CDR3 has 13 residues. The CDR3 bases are TGTGCCACTTGGGACGGACCTGGGGAGACCCAGTACTTC. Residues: CATWDGPGETQYF.

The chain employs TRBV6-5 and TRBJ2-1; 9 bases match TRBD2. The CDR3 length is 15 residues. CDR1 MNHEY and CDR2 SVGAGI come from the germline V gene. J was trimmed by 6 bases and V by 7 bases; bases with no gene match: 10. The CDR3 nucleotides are TGTGCCAGCAAGGGGAAGCCTAGCGGGGTCAATGAGCAGTTCTTC. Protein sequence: CASKGKPSGVNEQFF.

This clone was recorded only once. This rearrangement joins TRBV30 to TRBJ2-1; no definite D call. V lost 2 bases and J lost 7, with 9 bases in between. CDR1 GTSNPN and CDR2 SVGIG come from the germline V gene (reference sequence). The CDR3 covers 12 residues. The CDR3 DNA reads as TGTGCCTGGAGTTCGAGCTTTAATGAGCAGTTCTTC. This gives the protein CAWSSSFNEQFF.